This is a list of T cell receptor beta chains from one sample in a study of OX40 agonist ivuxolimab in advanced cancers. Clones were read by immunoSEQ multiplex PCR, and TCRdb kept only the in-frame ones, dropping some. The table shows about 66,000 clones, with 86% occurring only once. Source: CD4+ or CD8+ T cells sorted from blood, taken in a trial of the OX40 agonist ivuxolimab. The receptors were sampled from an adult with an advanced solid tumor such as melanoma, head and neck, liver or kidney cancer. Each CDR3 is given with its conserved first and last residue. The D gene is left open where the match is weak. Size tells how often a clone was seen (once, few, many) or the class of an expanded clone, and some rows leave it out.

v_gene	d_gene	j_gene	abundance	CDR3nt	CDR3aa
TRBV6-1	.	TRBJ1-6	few	TGTGCCAGCACCGAGATCCCCTCACCCCTCCACTTT	CASTEIPSPLHF
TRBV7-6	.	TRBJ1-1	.	TGTGCCAGCAGCTCACGGTCGGGGGCCAACACTGAAGCTTTCTTT	CASSSRSGANTEAFF
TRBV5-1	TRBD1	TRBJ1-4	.	TGCGCCAGCAGCCGGACAGGGGCTAATGAAAAACTGTTTTTT	CASSRTGANEKLFF
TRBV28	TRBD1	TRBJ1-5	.	TGTGCCAGCAGCCAGGGACAGGTCAATCAGCCCCAGCATTTT	CASSQGQVNQPQHF
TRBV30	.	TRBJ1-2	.	TGTGCCTGGGGCCCGGGGGGCTACACCTTC	CAWGPGGYTF
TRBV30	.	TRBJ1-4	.	TGTGCCTGGCTGTCACGAGGGGTGGATGAAAAACTGTTTTTT	CAWLSRGVDEKLFF
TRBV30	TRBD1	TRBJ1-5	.	TGTGCCTGGACCGAGGGACAGTCAAATCAGCCCCAGCATTTT	CAWTEGQSNQPQHF
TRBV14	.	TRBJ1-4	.	TGTGCCAGCAGTTCCGGTAGAAATGAAAAACTGTTTTTT	CASSSGRNEKLFF
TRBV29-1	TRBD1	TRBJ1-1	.	TGCAGCGTTTCAGGGGGGGAGAGGCGCACTGAAGCTTTCTTT	CSVSGGERRTEAFF
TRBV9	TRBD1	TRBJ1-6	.	TGTGCCAGCAGCGATAAACCGGACAGGGGTTATAATTCACCCCTCCACTTT	CASSDKPDRGYNSPLHF
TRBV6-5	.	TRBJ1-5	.	TGTGCCAGTGGGCCCAGAAGGCAGCCCCAGCATTTT	CASGPRRQPQHF
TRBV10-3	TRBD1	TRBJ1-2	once	TGTGCCATAACCGGGACAGGAGGATATGGCTACACCTTC	CAITGTGGYGYTF
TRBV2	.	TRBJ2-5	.	TGTGCCAGTACAGACGTTCTGATAGAGACCCAGTACTTC	CASTDVLIETQYF
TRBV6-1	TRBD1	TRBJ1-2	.	TGTGCCAGCAGTGGAGAGACAGGGAGGGTTAGCGGCGGCTACACCTTC	CASSGETGRVSGGYTF
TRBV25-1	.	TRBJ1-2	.	TGTGCCAGCAGAATAGGCGCGGCGGGTGGCTACACCTTC	CASRIGAAGGYTF
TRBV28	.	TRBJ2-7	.	TGTGCCAGTGCTGGTTCCTACGAGCAGTACTTC	CASAGSYEQYF
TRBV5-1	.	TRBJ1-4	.	TGCGCCAGCAGCTTGGAGGGAACTAATGAAAAACTGTTTTTT	CASSLEGTNEKLFF
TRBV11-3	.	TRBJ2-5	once	TGTGCCAGCAGCCCGCCCACAGCACAACAAGAGACCCAGTACTTC	CASSPPTAQQETQYF
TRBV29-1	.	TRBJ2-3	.	TGCAGCATCATTCTTAGCACAGATACGCAGTATTTT	CSIILSTDTQYF
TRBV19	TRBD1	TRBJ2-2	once	TGTGCCAGTGCGGACAGGGTAACTCGTAACACCGGGGAGCTGTTTTTT	CASADRVTRNTGELFF
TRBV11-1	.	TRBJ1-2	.	TGTGCCAGCAGCTCTCCAGGGACGGAGAACTATGGCTACACCTTC	CASSSPGTENYGYTF
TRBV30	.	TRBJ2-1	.	TGTGCCTGGAAGGCCTCCCGAGGTGAGCAGTTCTTC	CAWKASRGEQFF
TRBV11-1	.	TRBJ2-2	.	TGTGCCAGCTCTCAGAACCCAGGGGAGCTGTTTTTT	CASSQNPGELFF
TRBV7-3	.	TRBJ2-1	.	TGTGCCAGCAGCCGAGAGTACAATGAGCAGTTCTTC	CASSREYNEQFF
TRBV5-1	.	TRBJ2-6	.	TGCGCCAGCAGCCTGCCTCCACCTGGGGCCAACGTCCTGACTTTC	CASSLPPPGANVLTF